What follows are 8 T cell receptor beta chains derived from one specimen sequenced in a study of T cell changes during pregnancy in multiple sclerosis. The data were produced by immunoSEQ multiplex PCR, yet TCRdb's version contains in-frame clones alone and is incomplete. The profile covers some 140,000 clones, with roughly 95% appearing a single time and 0.44% taken by the ten largest. Sequenced material: peripheral blood, taken after pregnancy. These receptors were taken from a female donor with multiple sclerosis, enrolled in a pregnancy study.

V usage is TRBV28 and J usage is TRBJ1-2; D remains unclear. Germline lookup yields CDR1 MDHEN and CDR2 SYDVKM. Trimming removed 10 bases from V and 0 bases from J, with 6 bases in between. This CDR3 has 11 amino acids. The CDR3: CATQANYGYTF. In DNA form, the CDR3 reads TGTGCCACGCAGGCTAACTATGGCTACACCTTC.

A few counts support this clone. The chain couples TRBV6-1 to TRBJ2-3; 7 bases are shared with TRBD1. This CDR3 spans 13 amino acids. Germline CDR1 MNHNS, CDR2 SASEGT. V dropped 8 bases and J dropped 5; count of bases not matched to a gene: 7. CDR3 loop: CASGDSWKDTQYF. CDR3 nucleotides: TGTGCCAGCGGGGACAGCTGGAAAGATACGCAGTATTTT.

The rearrangement joins TRBV28 to TRBJ2-7, with 14 bases matching TRBD2. CDR1 MDHEN and CDR2 SYDVKM come from the germline V gene. The ends lost 6 bases at V and 11 bases at J; junction bases unmatched: 9. The CDR3 extends over 14 amino acids. The CDR3 region is CASSRGTSGRSKYF. CDR3 sequence (DNA): TGTGCCAGCAGCCGAGGGACTAGCGGGAGAAGCAAGTACTTC.

The rearrangement joins TRBV2 to TRBJ2-5, with 11 bases lining up with TRBD2. J gave up 4 bases and V 2 bases, and 6 bases lay outside the gene matches. Germline assignment: CDR1 SNHLY and CDR2 FYNNEI. The CDR3 contains 16 residues. In DNA, the CDR3 is TGTGCCAGCAGTGAAACGTTAGCGGGAGGGGGAGAGACCCAGTACTTC. Its translation: CASSETLAGGGETQYF.

The V gene is TRBV7-8, the J gene TRBJ2-7; 8 bases match TRBD2. This CDR3 is 15 amino acids long. Germline lookup yields CDR1 SGHVS and CDR2 FQNEAQ. V dropped 5 bases and J dropped 3; count of bases not matched to a gene: 9. CDR3 sequence (DNA): TGTGCCAGCAGCCCCTTAGGGCGGGAGGTCTACGAGCAGTACTTC. Protein product: CASSPLGREVYEQYF.

J is TRBJ1-1 and V is TRBV6-6; no definite D call. CDR3 size: 13 residues. Germline V gene data show CDR1 as MNHNY and CDR2 as SVGAGI (reference sequence). Trimming took 6 bases from V and 1 from J, leaving 9 bases between them. DNA of the CDR3: TGTGCCAGCAGAACCCCCGGGAACACTGAAGCTTTCTTT. Amino acid sequence: CASRTPGNTEAFF.

The rearrangement joins TRBV5-1 to TRBJ2-7, with unresolved D. Deletions cut 0 bases from V and 2 bases from J, with 12 bases between. The V gene's germline CDR1 is SGHRS and CDR2 YFSETQ. The CDR3 runs to 15 residues. The chain's CDR3 is CASSLDQAFPYEQYF. The CDR3 bases are TGCGCCAGCAGCTTGGATCAGGCCTTTCCCTACGAGCAGTACTTC.

V usage is TRBV5-5 and J usage is TRBJ1-1; D gene uncertain. Per germline, CDR1 SGHKS and CDR2 YYEKEE (reference sequence). The V gene lost 3 bases and the J gene lost 0 bases, with 12 bases spanning the gap. This CDR3 has 15 residues. This CDR3 is CASSWRAVMNTEAFF. Written as DNA, the CDR3 is TGTGCCAGCAGCTGGCGGGCGGTGATGAACACTGAAGCTTTCTTT. Full variable domain (remainder filled in from reference TRBV5-5 and TRBJ1-1): DAGVTQSPTHLIKTRGQQVTLRCSPISGHKSVSWYQQVLGQGPQFIFQYYEKEERGRGNFPDRFSARQFPNYSSELNVNALLLGDSALYLCASSWRAVMNTEAFFGQGTRLTVV.